Each of the 22 T cell receptor beta chains below was sequenced from the same sample in a study of blood T cell repertoires in COVID-19. Method: immunoSEQ multiplex PCR; TCRdb's copy keeps in-frame clones and lacks some. The sample records 170,000 or so clones, around 87% being singletons. The sequenced material came from peripheral blood. The source of these receptors is a man in his fifties or sixties with COVID-19, enrolled during active disease.

The CDR3 nucleotides read TGTGCCACCAGTGATTTGGCGCATGGGGCGAGTGGCTACACCTTC. Protein sequence: CATSDLAHGASGYTF. The gene calls are TRBV24-1 and TRBJ1-2, with D possibly TRBD1 on 5 matching bases. V gave up 0 bases and J gave up 7 bases, with 14 bases separating them. The CDR3 is 15 residues long. Germline V CDR1 and CDR2: KGHDR, SFDVKD.

The genes are TRBV29-1 and TRBJ2-1; possible D gene TRBD1, 5 bases. Germline CDR1 and CDR2: SQVTM and ANQGSEA. The CDR3 consists of 13 residues. Trimming shortened V by 2 bases and J by 5 bases, and 10 bases separated the two germline ends. The CDR3 reads CSVETDRDNEQFF. The CDR3 DNA follows: TGCAGCGTTGAAACAGACAGAGACAATGAGCAGTTCTTC.

The CDR3 coding sequence is TGTGCCAGCAGCCCCTTTAACAGCTACGAGCAGTACTTC. This codes for CASSPFNSYEQYF. V and J are TRBV6-5 and TRBJ2-7, with no clear D. Trimming stripped 6 bases from V and 3 bases from J, with 12 bases between. The CDR3 is 13 amino acids. Germline V gene sequence: CDR1 MNHEY, CDR2 SVGAGI.

Only one count was recorded for this clone. The chain couples TRBV6-5 to TRBJ1-4; 8 bases match TRBD1. Trimming at V came to 6 bases and at J to 3 bases, leaving 3 bases not matched to a gene. The CDR3 spans 14 residues. Germline values: CDR1 MNHEY, CDR2 SVGAGI. CDR3 sequence: CASSRGQANEKLFF. Written as DNA, the CDR3 is TGTGCCAGCAGCAGGGGGCAAGCTAATGAAAAACTGTTTTTT.

Comments on this clone: Other DNA sequences within the sample encode an identical CDR3. The chain uses TRBV7-3 and TRBJ2-1; 11 nucleotides match TRBD2. The CDR3 is 16 amino acids. V dropped 4 bases and J dropped 2; count of bases not matched to a gene: 4. From germline, CDR1 is SGHTA and CDR2 FQGTGA. This CDR3 is CASSSSGLAAYNEQFF. The DNA of the CDR3 is TGTGCCAGCAGCTCCTCGGGACTAGCGGCCTACAATGAGCAGTTCTTC.

The V gene is TRBV14, the J gene TRBJ1-2; D perhaps matches TRBD1 (6 bases). Germline V gene lookup returns CDR1 SGHDN and CDR2 FVKESK. This CDR3 region has 15 residues. Trimming took off 4 bases at V and 7 bases at J, with 19 bases between the two ends. CDR3 sequence reads: CASSPRDIQMGGYTF. Written as DNA, the CDR3 is TGTGCCAGCAGCCCTCGGGACATACAAATGGGTGGCTACACCTTC.

V gene TRBV7-8 combines with J gene TRBJ1-4; possible D gene TRBD1, 6 bases. From germline, CDR1 is SGHVS and CDR2 FQNEAQ. There are 16 residues in the CDR3. V shed 0 bases and J shed 3 bases, with 11 bases lying between them. This CDR3 is CASSLAATGPNEKLFF. CDR3 bases: TGTGCCAGCAGCTTAGCGGCGACAGGACCTAATGAAAAACTGTTTTTT. The full variable domain, with the rest looked up from reference TRBV7-8 and TRBJ1-4, is GAGVSQSPRYKVAKRGQDVALRCDPISGHVSLFWYQQALGQGPEFLTYFQNEAQLDKSGLPSDRFFAERPEGSVSTLKIQRTQQEDSAVYLCASSLAATGPNEKLFFGSGTQLSVL.

This clone appeared a few times. The chain carries TRBV9 and TRBJ2-1; 10 positions match TRBD1. This CDR3 has 14 amino acids. Germline CDR1 SGDLS, CDR2 YYNGEE. Trimming cost V 3 bases and J 10 bases; bases outside gene matches: 7. The CDR3 sequence: CASSGGTGDREQFF. CDR3 coding DNA: TGTGCCAGCAGCGGAGGGACAGGGGACAGGGAGCAGTTCTTC.

This chain connects TRBV5-8 to TRBJ2-3, with TRBD2 identical over 14 bases. V shed 4 bases, J shed 6 bases, and the junction held 7 bases outside the gene matches. This CDR3 contains 16 residues. CDR1 is SGHTS, CDR2 YDEGEE, per germline. The CDR3 DNA follows: TGTGCCAGCAGCCGGGGACTAGCGGGAGTTTTGGATACGCAGTATTTT. Its protein is CASSRGLAGVLDTQYF. The full variable domain, completed using reference TRBV5-8 and TRBJ2-3, is EAGVTQSPTHLIKTRGQQATLRCSPISGHTSVYWYQQALGLGLQFLLWYDEGEERNRGNFPPRFSGRQFPNYSSELNVNALELEDSALYLCASSRGLAGVLDTQYFGPGTRLTVL.

This clone turned up a few times. The chain uses TRBV6-2 or TRBV6-3 and TRBJ2-7; 10 bases agree with TRBD1. V dropped 6 bases and J dropped 6; count of bases not matched to a gene: 8. Germline V gene data show CDR1 as MNHEY and CDR2 as SVGEGT. The CDR3 is 14 amino acids. CDR3 in amino acids: CASSRRQGAREQYF. The CDR3 region has the DNA TGTGCCAGCAGCCGACGACAGGGGGCTCGCGAGCAGTACTTC.

The rearrangement joins TRBV3-1 (or the pseudogene TRBV3-2) to TRBJ2-7, with D perhaps TRBD1 (6 bases). Germline values: CDR1 LGHDT, CDR2 YNNKEL (reference sequence). The ends were cut back, 0 bases at V and 6 bases at J, with 15 bases in the middle. This CDR3 region has 15 residues. CDR3 DNA: TGTGCCAGCAGCCAAGATGGCACAGGGACCGGCGAGCAGTACTTC. Protein product: CASSQDGTGTGEQYF.

This clone was seen a handful of times. The chain links TRBV7-9 to TRBJ1-6, with 8 bases that match TRBD1. Germline V gene data show CDR1 as SEHNR and CDR2 as FQNEAQ (reference sequence). Trimming took 1 base from V and 5 from J; bases not matched to a gene: 4. The CDR3 length is 16 residues. CDR3 region: CASSLGQGTNNSPLHF. The CDR3 DNA follows: TGTGCCAGCAGCTTAGGACAGGGGACTAATAATTCACCCCTCCACTTT.

CDR3 residues: CSGLRQDTEAFF. The CDR3 DNA is TGCAGCGGACTACGACAGGACACTGAAGCTTTCTTT. V usage is TRBV29-1 and J usage is TRBJ1-1; tentative D call: TRBD1 (6 bases). CDR1 and CDR2 (germline): SQVTM, ANQGSEA. Trimming stripped 7 bases from V and 3 bases from J, with 12 bases between. This CDR3 has 12 amino acids.

This sequence joins TRBV1 and TRBJ2-3; whether TRBD2, the table's D call, matches the DNA was not checked. TRBV1 corresponds to a pseudogene. The CDR3 is made up of 16 amino acids. The chain's CDR3 is CTSSQTSGRAGDTQYF. CDR3 DNA sequence: TGCACCAGCAGCCAGACTAGCGGGAGGGCCGGAGATACGCAGTATTTT.

This chain joins TRBV19 and TRBJ1-1; maybe TRBD1 (5 bases). Germline loops: CDR1 LNHDA, CDR2 SQIVND (reference sequence). This CDR3 comprises 12 residues. Trimming pared 6 bases from V and 9 bases from J, leaving 14 bases between. CDR3 region: CASREDADKAFF. Written as DNA, the CDR3 is TGTGCCAGTAGGGAAGACGCGGACAAAGCTTTCTTT.

This chain joins TRBV11-2 and TRBJ1-6, with 10 positions matching TRBD1. The V segment lost 5 bases and the J segment 11 bases; nucleotides outside the gene matches: 6. Germline CDR1 and CDR2: SGHAT and FQNNGV. The CDR3 length is 14 residues. The CDR3 nucleotides read TGTGCCAGCAGCCTGGGACAGGGGAGAACACCCCTCCACTTT. This translates into CASSLGQGRTPLHF.

The chain combines TRBV5-1 with TRBJ1-2; 10 bases fit TRBD1. The V and J ends lost 4 bases and 5 bases, in that order; junction bases with no gene match: 2. CDR1 is SGHRS, CDR2 YFSETQ, per germline. This CDR3 contains 13 residues. CDR3 protein: CASSQGQGYGYTF. The CDR3 DNA follows: TGCGCCAGCAGCCAGGGACAGGGGTATGGCTACACCTTC. The variable domain in full, completed from reference TRBV5-1 and TRBJ1-2, reads KAGVTQTPRYLIKTRGQQVTLSCSPISGHRSVSWYQQTPGQGLQFLFEYFSETQRNKGNFPGRFSGRQFSNSRSEMNVSTLELGDSALYLCASSQGQGYGYTFGSGTRLTVV.

The CDR3 loop is CASSARGQPANTEAFF. The CDR3 DNA reads TGTGCCAGCAGCGCCCGCGGCCAGCCAGCGAACACTGAAGCTTTCTTT. The chain couples TRBV9 to TRBJ1-1; D not resolved. Germline CDR1 and CDR2: SGDLS and YYNGEE. This CDR3 is 16 amino acids long. V was pared by 3 bases and J by 1 base, with 16 bases between.

J is TRBJ1-2 and V is TRBV14; possible D gene TRBD1, 6 bases. CDR1 and CDR2 (germline): SGHDN, FVKESK. The length of the CDR3 is 14 residues. V shed 4 bases and J shed 5 bases, with 14 bases lying between them. The CDR3 reads CASSPGTPVYGYTF. CDR3 DNA: TGTGCCAGCAGCCCCGGGACACCGGTATATGGCTACACCTTC.

The V call is TRBV19, the J call TRBJ2-1; possible D gene TRBD2, 6 bases. Germline CDR1 is LNHDA and CDR2 is SQIVND (reference sequence). V dropped 3 bases and J dropped 2 bases, with 11 bases sitting between them. The CDR3 totals 15 residues. The CDR3 bases are TGTGCCAGTAGTATCGGTAGCGGAGCCTACAATGAGCAGTTCTTC. It codes for CASSIGSGAYNEQFF.

In DNA form, the CDR3 reads TGTGCCAGCAGCTTAGTTGGGGGCGGACAGTTTCGTCAGCCCCAGCATTTT. This codes for CASSLVGGGQFRQPQHF. The chain links TRBV7-2 to TRBJ1-5; tentative D call: TRBD1 (6 bases). In germline, CDR1 is SGHTA, CDR2 FQGNSA. The CDR3 is made up of 17 amino acids. V dropped 1 base and J dropped 6 bases, with 19 bases sitting between them.

The chain combines TRBV18 with TRBJ2-7; 9 bases fit TRBD1. The ends lost 2 bases at V and 2 bases at J; junction bases unmatched: 7. The CDR3 contains 16 residues. Germline CDR1 KGHSH, CDR2 LQKENI. In DNA, the CDR3 is TGTGCCAGCTCACCAGTCCCGGGACAGGGACCCTACGAGCAGTACTTC. Translating it yields CASSPVPGQGPYEQYF.